The T cell receptor beta chain described here comes from a study of CD8 T cells in ankylosing spondylitis. Whole-study results and caveats: Those disease-linked clones were CD8+; they were also relatively rare in peripheral blood. A TCR beta motif of several highly homologous variants seemed to mark ankylosing spondylitis blood. Clones linked to disease were reported to show significant enrichment in matched ankylosing spondylitis synovial fluid. Prior literature has documented some motif variants in synovial fluid and blood from reactive arthritis.

This CDR3 is 13 amino acids long. Unmatched junction bases numbered 2, after V lost 2 bases and J lost 4 bases. Looked up from germline, CDR1 is DFQATT and CDR2 is SNEGSKA (reference sequence). Scientists made TCR beta libraries using quantitative 5'-RACE with molecular barcodes. TCRdb called the 5' RACE reads again in MiXCR, with one record for every CDR3 protein. The repertoire holds under 550,000 distinct CDR3 sequences, roughly a quarter seen once, with 0.89% in the top ten. In regard to this clonotype: Its specificity is unknown.

The clonotype was recovered from a male donor with ankylosing spondylitis. This sequence joins TRBV20-1 and TRBJ1-5; TRBD1 matches 7 bases. The sample consisted of blood, either unsorted or a sorted T cell fraction (not recorded which). As DNA, the CDR3 is TGCAGTGCTAGAAGACAGGGTAATCAGCCCCAGCATTTT. It yields the protein CSARRQGNQPQHF.